The 19 T cell receptor beta chains reported below all come from one sample, sequenced in a study of blood T cell repertoires in COVID-19 (dated by TCRdb to 2020 to 2021). Receptor libraries were prepared by the immunoSEQ multiplex PCR assay. Not all clones reach the TCRdb copy of this immuneACCESS table, which keeps in-frame sequences only. Checked studies attribute under half of the gap to unresolved V genes and leave the rest unexplained. The sample table shows 130,000 or so clones, and about 85% are seen once. Roughly 1.5% of the sample is held by the ten biggest clonotypes. The sequenced sample was peripheral blood. These receptors all stem from a human donor in a cohort sampled during active COVID-19.

This clone has just one count. The chain uses TRBV7-3 and TRBJ2-1, with TRBD2 identical over 9 bases. CDR1 is SGHTA, CDR2 FQGTGA, per germline. The CDR3 is 14 residues long. The V segment lost 5 bases and the J segment 9 bases; nucleotides outside the gene matches: 8. The CDR3 reads CASSAVAGVGEQFF. CDR3 in DNA: TGTGCCAGCAGCGCTGTAGCGGGAGTGGGTGAGCAGTTCTTC.

Only one count was recorded for this clone. The chain employs TRBV6-5 and TRBJ1-6; D not certain. V lost 7 bases and J 5 bases, leaving 15 bases between the germline ends. This CDR3 has 15 amino acids. The V gene's germline CDR1 is MNHEY and CDR2 SVGAGI. In DNA form, the CDR3 reads TGTGCCAGCAACGGAGGCCCACTCAATAATTCACCCCTCCACTTT. Protein product: CASNGGPLNNSPLHF.

V usage is TRBV7-3 and J usage is TRBJ2-3, with 8 positions matching TRBD2. Germline CDR1 SGHTA, CDR2 FQGTGA. The V gene end was trimmed by 5 bases and the J gene end by 5 bases; junction bases not matched to a gene: 3. There are 13 residues in the CDR3. The CDR3 DNA reads TGTGCCAGCAGCGCCCTAGCGGGAGATACGCAGTATTTT. Protein product: CASSALAGDTQYF.

This chain joins TRBV29-1 and TRBJ1-6; perhaps TRBD1 as D (5 bases). The CDR3 is 13 residues long. The V and J ends lost 5 bases and 5 bases respectively, with 10 bases between them. Germline-derived CDR1 and CDR2 are SQVTM and ANQGSEA. CDR3 sequence (DNA): TGCAGCGTTAGGGGCGGCGATAATTCACCCCTCCACTTT. The encoded protein is CSVRGGDNSPLHF.

The chain combines TRBV28 with TRBJ1-2, with a weak D call TRBD1 (6 bases). Germline V lookup: CDR1 MDHEN, CDR2 SYDVKM. The CDR3 is 13 residues long. The V end was cut by 7 bases, the J end by 4 bases, with 13 bases between. CDR3 bases: TGTGCCAGCAATCCAGGGGCATTCTATGGCTACACCTTC. Amino acids: CASNPGAFYGYTF.

V is TRBV6-5 and J is TRBJ2-1, with 7 bases identical to TRBD1. CDR1 MNHEY and CDR2 SVGAGI come from the germline V gene. The CDR3 runs 15 residues. Trimming cost V 2 bases and J 3 bases; bases outside gene matches: 4. CDR3 nucleotides: TGTGCCAGCAGTTACGTAGCAGGGGGCTACAATGAGCAGTTCTTC. Translating it yields CASSYVAGGYNEQFF.

This clone occurred once. J is TRBJ1-1 and V is TRBV27, with D maybe TRBD1 (5 bases). CDR1 and CDR2 (germline): MNHEY, SMNVEV (reference sequence). The CDR3 is made up of 17 amino acids. V lost 4 bases to trimming and J lost 1 base, with 19 bases between them. CDR3 DNA: TGTGCCAGCAGTTCCCCCGGGAGGCGCGGGGGGAACACTGAAGCTTTCTTT. This gives the protein CASSSPGRRGGNTEAFF.

The V gene is TRBV12-3 or TRBV12-4, the J gene TRBJ2-5; the D is unclear. V was pared by 3 bases and J by 3 bases, with 5 bases between. This CDR3 has 12 amino acids. CDR3 in amino acids: CASSFFEETQYF. CDR3 DNA sequence: TGTGCCAGCAGTTTTTTCGAAGAGACCCAGTACTTC.

This sequence joins TRBV7-9 and TRBJ2-3; TRBD2 agrees at 11 bases. Germline CDR1 SEHNR, CDR2 FQNEAQ (reference sequence). The CDR3 covers 17 residues. After removal of 5 bases from V and 11 bases from J, the junction contained 18 bases not matched to a gene. CDR3 region: CASSPLLAGGRHKWQYF. The CDR3 DNA follows: TGTGCCAGCAGCCCTCTCCTAGCGGGAGGACGACACAAGTGGCAGTATTTT.

The gene calls are TRBV7-2 and TRBJ2-7, with TRBD2 identical over 9 bases. The germline CDR1 and CDR2 sequences are SGHTA and FQGNSA. CDR3 length: 18 amino acids. With V trimmed by 4 bases and J by 6 bases, 19 bases remained unmatched. The CDR3 nucleotides are TGTGCCAGCAGCTCAAAGGGCCTTGGCGGGAGGGCCCCCCTCGAGCAGTACTTC. This codes for CASSSKGLGGRAPLEQYF.

V is TRBV19 and J is TRBJ2-1; TRBD2 agrees at 8 bases. Trimming at V came to 3 bases and at J to 0 bases, leaving 1 base not matched to a gene. CDR3 length: 15 amino acids. Germline CDR1 reads LNHDA; CDR2 reads SQIVND (reference sequence). This CDR3 reads CASSISGASYNEQFF. CDR3 in DNA: TGTGCCAGTAGTATTAGCGGGGCCTCCTACAATGAGCAGTTCTTC. Combining the CDR3 with reference TRBV19 and TRBJ2-1 gives the whole variable domain DGGITQSPKYLFRKEGQNVTLSCEQNLNHDAMYWYRQDPGQGLRLIYYSQIVNDFQKGDIAEGYSVSREKKESFPLTVTSAQKNPTAFYLCASSISGASYNEQFFGPGTRLTVL.

In its sample, this clone was seen a few times. The gene calls are TRBV4-2 and TRBJ2-1; maybe TRBD2 (5 bases). In germline, CDR1 is LGHNA, CDR2 YNFKEQ. V lost 1 base to trimming and J lost 4 bases, with 20 bases between them. The CDR3 is made up of 18 amino acids. Written as DNA, the CDR3 is TGTGCCAGCAGCCAAGCCGCAGGACTGGAACGCATATACAATGAGCAGTTCTTC. Protein sequence: CASSQAAGLERIYNEQFF.

This sequence joins TRBV18 and TRBJ2-7; maybe TRBD2 (6 bases). The CDR3 totals 14 residues. Trimming took 2 bases from V and 2 from J, leaving 10 bases between them. CDR1 is KGHSH and CDR2 is LQKENI in the germline V gene. The CDR3 is CASSPGRGPYEQYF. The CDR3, as DNA: TGTGCCAGCTCACCAGGGCGGGGTCCCTACGAGCAGTACTTC.

The V call is TRBV10-3, the J call TRBJ2-3; 12 bases map to TRBD2. From germline, CDR1 is ENHRY and CDR2 SYGVKD. The CDR3 sequence is 18 residues long. V shed 11 bases and J 4 bases; nucleotides not matched to a gene: 19. CDR3 residues: CAVRGRELAGGLADTQYF. The CDR3, as DNA: TGTGCCGTACGAGGGCGGGAGCTAGCGGGAGGGCTCGCAGATACGCAGTATTTT.

This chain connects TRBV20-1 to TRBJ1-2; possibly TRBD1 for D (6 bases). The CDR3 totals 11 residues. Trimming took off 6 bases at V and 4 bases at J, with 9 bases between the two ends. Germline CDR1 is DFQATT and CDR2 is SNEGSKA (reference sequence). The CDR3 nucleotides are TGCAGTGCCCAGGGGACCTATGGCTACACCTTC. This translates into CSAQGTYGYTF.

V gene TRBV30 combines with J gene TRBJ2-2; a possible D gene is TRBD1 (5 bases). This CDR3 has 15 amino acids. The germline V gene encodes CDR1 GTSNPN and CDR2 SVGIG (reference sequence). Trimming pared 5 bases from V and 6 bases from J, leaving 19 bases between. CDR3 sequence: CAWSGRAASPGELFF. The CDR3 DNA is TGTGCCTGGTCCGGCAGGGCAGCTTCACCCGGGGAGCTGTTTTTT.

This rearrangement joins TRBV5-4 to TRBJ2-1, with 8 bases identical to TRBD1. V shed 0 bases, J shed 4 bases, and the junction held 6 bases outside the gene matches. This CDR3 has 16 amino acids. Germline lookup yields CDR1 SGHNT and CDR2 YYREEE (reference sequence). The CDR3 DNA is TGTGCCAGCAGCTTGGGTCAGGGGGCCCTTTACAATGAGCAGTTCTTC. This translates into CASSLGQGALYNEQFF.

J is TRBJ1-1 and V is TRBV3-1 (or the pseudogene TRBV3-2); 7 bases line up with TRBD1. With 6 bases clipped from V and 1 base from J, the junction kept 5 bases outside the gene matches. Germline CDR1 is LGHDT and CDR2 is YNNKEL (reference sequence). This CDR3 contains 14 residues. The CDR3 here is CASRLNRGNTEAFF. CDR3 sequence (DNA): TGTGCCAGCAGATTGAACAGGGGGAACACTGAAGCTTTCTTT.

This clone came up once. This rearrangement joins TRBV6-4 to TRBJ1-1; D is undetermined. The V end lost 2 bases, the J end lost 1 base, and 5 bases lay between the germline ends. Germline CDR1 is MRHNA and CDR2 is SNTAGT. This CDR3 spans 13 amino acids. The CDR3: CASSDRGNTEAFF. DNA of the CDR3: TGTGCCAGCAGTGACCGGGGGAACACTGAAGCTTTCTTT.